This TCR beta chain came from a study of shared clonotypes between healthy human individuals (dated by TCRdb to between 2020 and 2021). About the investigation overall: Three men and two women, aged 18 to 49 years, made up the cohort. Per donor, three plates each were used for CD4 naive and CD4 memory, two for CD8 naive, and one for CD8 memory. Blood TCR repertoires of about five healthy adults were deeply sequenced to estimate repertoire size and the extent of clonotype sharing between individuals. Libraries were prepared and TCR repertoires were sequenced by different laboratories using diverse techniques, in order to increase sequencing depth and limit assay-specific biases. Leukapheresis yielded between about 0.8 and 8.9 billion PBMCs per donor.

The CDR3, cysteine through phenylalanine, is 14 amino acids long. Of the read, only the CDR3 DNA is kept; its 42 bases are in frame from base 1. Taken from the germline V gene, the CDR1 and CDR2 loops are ENHRY and SYGVKD. Compared with germline, V lacks 8 bases and J lacks 6 bases; bases without a gene match: 7. The donors were healthy, HIV-negative adults with no recently reported acute infections or vaccinations. Only Caucasian adults living in Nashville, Tennessee, USA were represented among the donors. Magnetic negative selection was used to enrich CD4+ T cells, after which naive cells were positively selected on CD45RA and the negative fraction became the memory subset. Blood was collected by leukapheresis, and PBMCs were isolated by Ficoll-Histopaque density gradient centrifugation and then cryopreserved in liquid nitrogen vapor phase. Analytical flow cytometry was used to check the purity and quantity of every magnetically sorted T cell population. From each sorted fraction, genomic DNA was isolated and quantified by UV absorbance on a Nanodrop 2000c.

Broad study findings and their caveats: Sharing across a handful of donors was observed for approximately 4.6% of naive CD4, about 3.2% of naive CD8, 2% to 2.5% of memory CD4, and about 0.39% of memory CD8 clonotypes. Compared with non-shared clonotypes, the clonotypes found in all four sorted-subset donors had higher generation probabilities. The genetic and exposure-history diversity represented was limited by the small number of donors. Larger estimated clonotype richness was generally found for naive subsets than for memory subsets. Incomplete sequencing was indicated by rarefaction of sorted-subset datasets, despite the large sequencing depth. Pairwise subsampling led to the expectation that sequencing depth would affect the degree of clonotype sharing among donors. Sampling was limited to blood, and TCR repertoires in tissue likely differ from TCR repertoires in blood.

TCR CDR3 regions were amplified from genomic DNA by multiplex PCR using the deep immunoSEQ assay. For each cell subset, the extracted genomic DNA was distributed evenly across all wells of several immunoSEQ 96-well plates, and each plate served as one replicate. Each replicate PCR for sorted subsets received approximately 200 ng genomic DNA, equal to roughly 30,000 T cell genomes. Purified libraries were measured with a Qubit 3.0 fluorometer, size-checked on a Bioanalyzer 2100, and measured again with the KAPA Library Quantification kit. A separate single-read 150-cycle Illumina NextSeq 550 flow cell was used to sequence each immunoSEQ 96-well plate. The study's processing was this. The immunoSEQ output contained only junctional sequences without quality scores, so filtering could not match that applied to full-length reads. To assign V/J genes and CDR3, sequences were annotated using PyIR, a Python wrapper for IgBLAST v1.9, with IMGT germline references. Reads were filtered out if the reads had weak V/J assignments (E-value above 1e-6), no CDR3, stop codons, out-of-frame junctions, or ambiguous translated residues. V3J clonotypes were defined as sequences sharing the same inferred V gene, J gene, and CDR3 amino acid sequence. Percentage overlap between repertoires was calculated by dividing the number of shared unique clonotypes by the size of the smaller repertoire. Repertoire richness was assessed with RTK rarefaction, the Chao1 estimator, and Recon v2.1 estimates of unobserved clonotypes. Generation probabilities for all TCRbeta clonotypes obtained by the gDNA method from a few donors were computed using OLGA. TCRdb retrieved this table from immuneACCESS and kept in-frame rearrangements only. Not all clones are present; in checked studies, unresolved V genes account for under half, and no reason is known for the remainder. That table gives V, J and clone size, and the DNA gave D and trimming. This sample lists some 1,100,000 clones; about four fifths were detected once. Approximately 0.56% of the sample belongs to the ten largest clones.

Comments on this clone: Which antigen it targets is not known. Base qualities are not at hand, and no much larger clone is one base apart.

The specimen sequenced was memory CD4+ T cells from PBMCs. The cell subset or site tag for this specimen amounts to: CD45RA-negative fraction. The receptor was isolated from a man aged 18 to 30 in good health. Some clones in this sample may be carry-over from other donors' samples. This receptor chain uses TRBV10-3 and TRBJ2-1, with 10 bases aligning to TRBD2. CDR3 sequence: CAIEGLAEINEQFF. The DNA reads TGTGCCATCGAAGGACTAGCGGAGATCAATGAGCAGTTCTTC.